This TCR beta chain was obtained from a study of T cells in localized non-small cell lung cancer. Study-wide results and caveats: Adjacent lung was found to contain a median approximately 52 of the top 100 tumor clones.

CDR1 SGHTS and CDR2 YDEGEE come from the germline V gene. V lost 0 bases, J lost 4 bases, and 12 bases stayed unmatched. The length of the CDR3 is 17 residues. Regarding this clone: Its antigen is unidentified.

The repertoire was sequenced with immunoSEQ multiplex PCR; TCRdb's copy has only in-frame clones and lacks some. The sample lists 48,000 or so clones; 86% were seen once. The clonotype originates from a male donor aged 60 or over with stage III squamous cell lung carcinoma. The chain employs TRBV5-8 and TRBJ1-2; 7 nucleotides line up with TRBD1. Sequencing used peripheral blood, obtained before any cancer treatment. Written as DNA, the CDR3 is TGTGCCAGCAGCTTGGCCTCGGCAGGGGGATCTAGCTATGGCTACACCTTC. It translates to CASSLASAGGSSYGYTF.